A single T cell receptor (beta chain) is shown here with its context. This sample was taken from a study of blood T cell repertoires in COVID-19. Some clones are missing from TCRdb's copy, which holds only in-frame ones; the method was immunoSEQ multiplex PCR. This sample has about 280,000 clones, with roughly four fifths found just once. Germline V gene sequence: CDR1 GTSNPN, CDR2 SVGIG (reference sequence). V gave up 1 base and J gave up 3 bases; unmatched junction bases: 9. The CDR3 extends over 16 amino acids. The sample taken for sequencing was PBMCs or T cells enriched from blood (not recorded which). The chain employs TRBV30 and TRBJ1-5; TRBD1 aligns across 7 bases. The receptor's source is a man in his forties or fifties who had been exposed to COVID-19. In DNA, the CDR3 is TGTGCCTGGAGTGGCCGACAGGGACGCTCCAATCAGCCCCAGCATTTT. Protein sequence: CAWSGRQGRSNQPQHF.